The rows below give T cell receptor beta chains drawn from one sample of a study of human T cells and chemical hapten exposure. TCRdb itself ran the RACE reads through MiXCR, one entry per CDR3 protein. This sample has over 130,000 distinct CDR3 sequences, with 12% found just once. The input for sequencing was whole blood, taken in connection with sensitization to the hapten diphenylcyclopropenone (DPC). All receptors derive from a woman in her forties or fifties with alopecia areata. Some clones in this sample may be carry-over from other donors' samples. Each CDR3 is given with its conserved first and last residue. The D gene is left open where the match is weak. Clone size is given for some rows only: seen once, a few or many times, or a class if the clone is expanded.

TRBD1,TRBJ2-3,TRBV7-6,-,TGTGCCAGCAGCATACGGACAGGGCTAGCAGATACGCAGTATTTT,CASSIRTGLADTQYF
TRBD2,TRBJ2-1,TRBV7-2,few,TGTGCCAGCAGCTTAGGTCTAGCGGGGGACAATGAGCAGTTCTTC,CASSLGLAGDNEQFF
-,TRBJ1-2,TRBV30,-,TGTGCCTGGGACCCCTCAATCGGGGGGTCGCTGGATGGCTACACCTTC,CAWDPSIGGSLDGYTF
-,TRBJ1-1,TRBV12-3/TRBV12-4,-,TGTGCCAGCAGTTTTACCCTACAACGTAAAGGGAACACTGAAGCTTTCTTT,CASSFTLQRKGNTEAFF
-,TRBJ1-2,TRBV20-1,few,TGCAGTGCTAATCAGGGGAACTATGGCTACACCTTC,CSANQGNYGYTF
-,TRBJ1-4,TRBV6-1,many,TGTGCCAGCGGGGCGGCCAGGCCTTCGGAACTGTTTTTT,CASGAARPSELFF
-,TRBJ2-7,TRBV2,-,TGTGCCAGCAGCGATTCGCCTCATTACGAGCAGTACTTC,CASSDSPHYEQYF
TRBD2,TRBJ2-1,TRBV19,few,TGTGCCAGTAGTATGGCGGGGGGCGCGTCCTACAATGAGCAGTTCTTC,CASSMAGGASYNEQFF
-,TRBJ2-1,TRBV28,many,TGTGCCAGCAGTGCCTCTACAGTAAGCTCCTACAATGAGCAGTTCTTC,CASSASTVSSYNEQFF
-,TRBJ2-1,TRBV29-1,few,TGCAGCGTTGAAGGACTTAGGAGCAATGAGCAGTTCTTC,CSVEGLRSNEQFF
-,TRBJ2-3,TRBV10-1,many,TGCGCCAGCAGTGCAGCGATTGTAGATACGCAGTATTTT,CASSAAIVDTQYF
TRBD2,TRBJ2-4,TRBV4-2,-,TGTGCCAGCAGCCAAGCCCCTGCTAGCGGGAGCCGGTACTTC,CASSQAPASGSRYF
TRBD2,TRBJ2-3,TRBV6-5,few,TGTGCCAGCAGACTTCTAGCGGGAGCACGCACAGATACGCAGTATTTT,CASRLLAGARTDTQYF
-,TRBJ2-7,TRBV6-2/TRBV6-3,few,TGTGCCAGCAACGGAGCAAAACCCGAGCAGTACTTC,CASNGAKPEQYF
-,TRBJ1-2,TRBV29-1,-,TGCAGCGTTCTAGCAGAGGATGGCTACACCTTC,CSVLAEDGYTF
TRBD1,TRBJ1-1,TRBV6-2/TRBV6-3,-,TGTGCCAGCAGGGGACAGGCACGGAGCACTGAAGCTTTCTTT,CASRGQARSTEAFF
TRBD2,TRBJ2-7,TRBV28,few,TGTGCCAGCAGTTTTGGCACGGCTAGCGGTTACGAGCAGTACTTC,CASSFGTASGYEQYF
TRBD1,TRBJ1-1,TRBV7-6,-,TGTGCCAGCAGCTCCGAGACAGGGTCGAACACTGAAGCTTTCTTT,CASSSETGSNTEAFF
TRBD1,TRBJ1-1,TRBV2,few,TGTGCCAGCAGACTACAGGGGCCTCTGGGAAGAGAAGCTTTCTTT,CASRLQGPLGREAFF
-,TRBJ1-5,TRBV28,many,TGTGCCGCCACCGGCGGCGGGCGCCTAAATCAGCCCCAGCATTTT,CAATGGGRLNQPQHF
-,TRBJ2-4,TRBV28,few,TGTGCCAGCAGCCGACCTGCCCTCAAAAACATTCAGTACTTC,CASSRPALKNIQYF
-,TRBJ2-5,TRBV18,many,TGTGCCAGCTCACCACGGGCTCAAGAGACCCAGTACTTC,CASSPRAQETQYF
-,TRBJ1-1,TRBV7-9,many,TGTGCCAGCAGCCCGACAGTTAACACTGAAGCTTTCTTT,CASSPTVNTEAFF
-,TRBJ2-7,TRBV7-2,-,TGCGCCAGCAGCTTAGTAGGCGGTCTTGGATACTACGAGCAGTACTTC,CASSLVGGLGYYEQYF
TRBD2,TRBJ2-3,TRBV12-3/TRBV12-4,few,TGTGCCAGCAGCTTCCCGACGAGCACGGGGGGGTCGCAGTATTTT,CASSFPTSTGGSQYF
-,TRBJ2-1,TRBV10-3,few,TGTGCCATCAGTGTAACAGACGGTTCCGCGCAGTTCTTC,CAISVTDGSAQFF
-,TRBJ1-4,TRBV27,many,TGTGCCAGCAGACGTGGGGCTAATGAAAAACTGTTTTTT,CASRRGANEKLFF
-,TRBJ2-3,TRBV6-6,many,TGTGCCAGCAGTTACTCGAGCCGGAGGTTGGATACGCAGTATTTT,CASSYSSRRLDTQYF
TRBD2,TRBJ2-3,TRBV5-5,few,TGTGCCAGCAGCTCCACGCCGACTAGCGCCAGCACAGATACGCAGTATTTT,CASSSTPTSASTDTQYF
-,TRBJ2-7,TRBV28,few,TGTGCCAGTGGGCAGCCTAAGCAGTACTTC,CASGQPKQYF
-,TRBJ2-6,TRBV28,-,TGTGCCAGCAGTCCCACAGGGACTGGGGCCAACGTCCTGACTTTC,CASSPTGTGANVLTF
-,TRBJ1-5,TRBV4-2,many,TGTGCCAGCAGCCAAGAGAATAGCAATCAGCCCCAGCATTTT,CASSQENSNQPQHF
TRBD2,TRBJ2-7,TRBV20-1,few,TGCAGTGCCGGGGGGGCCGGGAGGATGGAGCAGTACTTC,CSAGGAGRMEQYF
-,TRBJ2-3,TRBV6-5,many,TGTGCCAGCAGTTCGCGGAGCGATACGCAGTATTTT,CASSSRSDTQYF
TRBD1,TRBJ1-4,TRBV7-2,few,TGTGCCAGCAGAGGGACAGGGGGCGATGAAAAACTGTTTTTT,CASRGTGGDEKLFF
TRBD2,TRBJ2-2,TRBV4-2,-,TGTGCCAGCAGCCCCTCGGGACTAGCGGGCTCGAACACCGGGGAGCTGTTTTTT,CASSPSGLAGSNTGELFF
TRBD2,TRBJ2-1,TRBV19,-,TGTGCCAGTAGCCAGCGGGAGGAGCAGTTCTTC,CASSQREEQFF
TRBD2,TRBJ2-1,TRBV20-1,few,TGCAGTGCTAGAGAGTCGGTAGCGGGAGGGCGTGAGCAGTTCTTC,CSARESVAGGREQFF
-,TRBJ1-2,TRBV7-2,-,TGTGCCAGCAGCTTAGCGGGGGCGGACTATGGCTACACCTTC,CASSLAGADYGYTF
-,TRBJ1-5,TRBV3-1,-,TGTGCCAGCAGCCAAGGGGGGGCTCAGCAGCCCCAGCATTTT,CASSQGGAQQPQHF
TRBD2,TRBJ2-7,TRBV11-2,-,TGTGCCAGCAGCTTAGTAACTAGCGGGAGCGCCTACGAGCAGTACTTC,CASSLVTSGSAYEQYF
-,TRBJ2-1,TRBV7-9,-,TGTGCCAGCAGCAGACAGGGAGCGGGGAATGAGCAGTTCTTC,CASSRQGAGNEQFF
-,TRBJ2-1,TRBV24-1,-,TGTGCCACCAGTGATACCAACTCCTACAATGAGCAGTTCTTC,CATSDTNSYNEQFF
TRBD1,TRBJ1-5,TRBV6-6,many,TGTGCCAGCAGCACACAGGGGGGTAGCAATCAGCCCCAGCATTTT,CASSTQGGSNQPQHF
-,TRBJ1-5,TRBV6-6,-,TGTGCCAGCAGTTCCCCCTGGGAGACGAATCAGCCCCAGCATTTT,CASSSPWETNQPQHF
-,TRBJ2-7,TRBV30,few,TGTGCCTGTCGTAGTCCGTACGAGCAGTACTTC,CACRSPYEQYF
-,TRBJ1-2,TRBV10-2,-,TGCGCCAGCAGTGAGTCGACGGGGGCTGGCTACACCTTC,CASSESTGAGYTF
TRBD2,TRBJ2-5,TRBV27,-,TGTGCCAGCAGTTTCCCTAGCGGGGTCCAAGAGACCCAGTACTTC,CASSFPSGVQETQYF